The rows below give T cell receptor beta chains drawn from one sample of a study of CD8 T cells in ankylosing spondylitis. TCRdb re-derived calls from the 5' RACE reads in MiXCR, one entry per CDR3 protein. This sample carries more than 300,000 distinct CDR3 sequences, under 14% of them seen once, and the ten largest clones take more than 7%. Specimen: blood, either unsorted or a sorted T cell fraction (not recorded which). These receptors originate from a female donor with ankylosing spondylitis or in good health (not recorded which). The CDR3 runs from the conserved cysteine through the conserved F or W. The D gene is left open where the match is weak. Size is stated for part of the rows, as once, few or many counts, or as a class when the clone is expanded.

>TRBJ1-3|many|TRBV6-1|-
CASSFPSGNTIYF
TGTGCCAGCAGCTTTCCATCTGGAAACACCATATATTTT
>TRBJ1-1|-|TRBV4-2|-
CASSQTASEAFF
TGTGCCAGCAGCCAAACCGCATCTGAAGCTTTCTTT
>TRBJ1-6|many|TRBV7-9|-
CASSLWFGQMNSPLHF
TGTGCCAGCAGCTTATGGTTCGGACAGATGAATTCACCCCTCCACTTT
>TRBJ2-3|many|TRBV9|TRBD2
CASSVSSGGGLDTQYF
TGTGCCAGCAGCGTATCTAGCGGGGGGGGCCTAGATACGCAGTATTTT
>TRBJ2-1|many|TRBV25-1|-
CASSESRVANEQFF
TGTGCCAGCAGTGAATCAAGGGTAGCGAATGAGCAGTTCTTC
>TRBJ1-2|-|TRBV5-5|TRBD1
CASSLDPAGGLGYGYTF
TGTGCCAGCAGCTTGGATCCTGCAGGGGGCTTGGGCTATGGCTACACCTTC
>TRBJ1-4|-|TRBV20-1|TRBD1
CCARDPTGGWTNEKLFF
TGCTGTGCTAGAGATCCGACAGGGGGTTGGACTAATGAAAAACTGTTTTTT
>TRBJ1-2|-|TRBV7-2|-
CASSFGGGNYGYTF
TGTGCCAGCAGCTTTGGGGGCGGGAACTATGGCTACACCTTC
>TRBJ1-2|few|TRBV5-1|TRBD1
CASRPAGRGPDGYTF
TGCGCCAGCAGGCCTGCCGGGAGGGGGCCAGATGGCTACACCTTC
>TRBJ1-1|-|TRBV18|-
CASSPPNVRSYTEAFF
TGTGCCAGCTCACCACCCAATGTGCGCAGCTACACTGAAGCTTTCTTT
>TRBJ2-7|many|TRBV12-3/TRBV12-4|-
CASSLSAYEQYF
TGTGCCAGCAGTTTGTCGGCCTACGAGCAGTACTTC
>TRBJ1-2|many|TRBV5-1|-
CASSSRVRASPYYGYTF
TGCGCCAGCAGCTCCCGTGTCAGGGCTTCCCCTTACTATGGCTACACCTTC
>TRBJ2-7|many|TRBV20-1|-
CSAPVIPRGSNEQYF
TGCAGTGCCCCAGTTATACCGCGGGGAAGCAACGAGCAGTACTTC
>TRBJ2-7|-|TRBV10-3|TRBD1
CAISEKRGTGAYEQYF
TGTGCCATCAGTGAGAAGAGGGGGACAGGAGCCTACGAGCAGTACTTC
>TRBJ2-1|many|TRBV6-5|-
CASSYIDEQFF
TGTGCCAGCAGTTATATAGATGAGCAGTTCTTC
>TRBJ2-3|-|TRBV7-8|TRBD2
CASSISGRRADTQYF
TGTGCCAGCAGCATTAGCGGGAGGCGTGCAGATACGCAGTATTTT
>TRBJ2-3|many|TRBV29-1|-
CSVDGQPSTDTQYF
TGCAGCGTTGATGGGCAACCTAGCACAGATACGCAGTATTTT